The rows below give T cell receptor beta chains drawn from one sample of a study of control samples from healthy donors and cancer patients. TCRdb's copy holds only in-frame clones and misses some; the assay was immunoSEQ multiplex PCR. The data show about 50,000 clones, around 95% seen once. The sample comprised blood. These receptors were collected from a man in his thirties or forties in good health. Each CDR3 is given with its conserved first and last residue. Each record gives: clone size, V gene, J gene, D gene, CDR3 protein, CDR3 DNA. D genes are given only for firm matches. Rows give clone size only sometimes, using once, few, many, or a class for an expanded clone.

abundance: .
v_gene: TRBV6-1
j_gene: TRBJ1-2
d_gene: .
CDR3aa: CASSEGGWYGYTF
CDR3nt: TGTGCCAGCAGTGAGGGAGGGTGGTATGGCTACACCTTC

abundance: .
v_gene: TRBV6-4
j_gene: TRBJ1-5
d_gene: TRBD1
CDR3aa: CAISSPDREHYSNQPQHF
CDR3nt: TGTGCCATCTCCTCCCCGGACAGGGAGCATTATAGCAATCAGCCCCAGCATTTT

abundance: .
v_gene: TRBV6-4
j_gene: TRBJ1-6
d_gene: .
CDR3aa: CASSPTGGAGSPLHF
CDR3nt: TGTGCCAGCAGTCCTACAGGCGGCGCGGGTTCACCCCTCCACTTT

abundance: .
v_gene: TRBV7-7
j_gene: TRBJ2-1
d_gene: .
CDR3aa: CASSFEPTADEQFF
CDR3nt: TGTGCCAGCAGCTTTGAACCTACCGCTGATGAGCAGTTCTTC

abundance: .
v_gene: TRBV19
j_gene: TRBJ1-5
d_gene: TRBD1
CDR3aa: CASSIGGQGFNQPQHF
CDR3nt: TGTGCCAGTAGTATAGGGGGACAGGGCTTCAATCAGCCCCAGCATTTT

abundance: .
v_gene: TRBV30
j_gene: TRBJ1-5
d_gene: TRBD1
CDR3aa: CARGDRALSNQPQHF
CDR3nt: TGTGCCAGAGGGGACAGGGCCCTGAGCAATCAGCCCCAGCATTTT

abundance: .
v_gene: TRBV6-2/TRBV6-3
j_gene: TRBJ2-1
d_gene: .
CDR3aa: CASSPRQLPYNEQFF
CDR3nt: TGTGCCAGCAGTCCGCGACAGCTACCCTACAATGAGCAGTTCTTC

abundance: once
v_gene: TRBV19
j_gene: TRBJ1-2
d_gene: .
CDR3aa: CASTPWRGLRYGYTF
CDR3nt: TGTGCCAGTACCCCCTGGCGGGGGTTACGCTATGGCTACACCTTC

abundance: few
v_gene: TRBV30
j_gene: TRBJ2-4
d_gene: .
CDR3aa: CACGLAKNIQYF
CDR3nt: TGTGCCTGCGGGCTAGCCAAAAACATTCAGTACTTC

abundance: .
v_gene: TRBV28
j_gene: TRBJ1-3
d_gene: TRBD1
CDR3aa: CASNADRVRGNTIYF
CDR3nt: TGTGCCAGCAATGCAGACAGGGTGAGAGGAAACACCATATATTTT

abundance: .
v_gene: TRBV7-9
j_gene: TRBJ1-2
d_gene: .
CDR3aa: CASSLARGPHGYTF
CDR3nt: TGTGCCAGCAGCTTAGCACGGGGACCGCATGGCTACACCTTC

abundance: .
v_gene: TRBV12-3/TRBV12-4
j_gene: TRBJ2-1
d_gene: TRBD1
CDR3aa: CASSGTGYNEQFF
CDR3nt: TGTGCCAGCAGTGGGACAGGGTACAATGAGCAGTTCTTC

abundance: .
v_gene: TRBV3-1/TRBV3-2
j_gene: TRBJ1-1
d_gene: .
CDR3aa: CASSQDPGPTMNTEAFF
CDR3nt: TGTGCCAGCAGCCAAGATCCGGGGCCAACTATGAACACTGAAGCTTTCTTT

abundance: .
v_gene: TRBV3-1/TRBV3-2
j_gene: TRBJ1-2
d_gene: TRBD1
CDR3aa: CASSHPGQGGYGYTF
CDR3nt: TGTGCCAGCAGCCATCCCGGACAGGGGGGGTACGGCTACACCTTC

abundance: few
v_gene: TRBV6-4
j_gene: TRBJ1-6
d_gene: TRBD1
CDR3aa: CASSDWGQVTKSSYNSPLHF
CDR3nt: TGTGCCAGCAGTGACTGGGGACAGGTTACGAAGAGCTCCTATAATTCACCCCTCCACTTT

abundance: .
v_gene: TRBV6-2/TRBV6-3
j_gene: TRBJ2-2
d_gene: .
CDR3aa: CASSYSRDTGELFF
CDR3nt: TGTGCCAGCAGTTACTCTCGCGACACCGGGGAGCTGTTTTTT

abundance: once
v_gene: TRBV19
j_gene: TRBJ1-5
d_gene: .
CDR3aa: CASSIDRGRERSQHF
CDR3nt: TGTGCCAGTAGTATAGATCGCGGCAGGGAGAGGTCCCAGCATTTT

abundance: .
v_gene: TRBV28
j_gene: TRBJ1-5
d_gene: TRBD1
CDR3aa: CASSPRSITPGGRNQPQHF
CDR3nt: TGTGCCAGCAGCCCACGATCCATTACTCCAGGGGGGCGCAATCAGCCCCAGCATTTT

abundance: .
v_gene: TRBV25-1
j_gene: TRBJ1-4
d_gene: .
CDR3aa: CASSESTGPATNEKLFF
CDR3nt: TGTGCCAGCAGTGAATCCACAGGCCCGGCAACTAATGAAAAACTGTTTTTT

abundance: .
v_gene: TRBV18
j_gene: TRBJ1-1
d_gene: .
CDR3aa: CASSPQGRNTEAFF
CDR3nt: TGTGCCAGCTCACCCCAGGGGCGGAACACTGAAGCTTTCTTT

abundance: once
v_gene: TRBV29-1
j_gene: TRBJ1-5
d_gene: .
CDR3aa: CSVVGGDQPQHF
CDR3nt: TGCAGCGTTGTAGGGGGTGATCAGCCCCAGCATTTT

abundance: .
v_gene: TRBV29-1
j_gene: TRBJ2-1
d_gene: TRBD2
CDR3aa: CSVEDPGLDGSYNEQFF
CDR3nt: TGCAGCGTTGAAGACCCGGGACTAGACGGGTCCTACAATGAGCAGTTCTTC

abundance: .
v_gene: TRBV7-3
j_gene: TRBJ1-5
d_gene: .
CDR3aa: CASSEGAGSNQPQHF
CDR3nt: TGTGCCAGCAGCGAAGGGGCGGGGAGCAATCAGCCCCAGCATTTT

abundance: .
v_gene: TRBV7-7
j_gene: TRBJ2-5
d_gene: TRBD1
CDR3aa: CASSPAAGGMETQYF
CDR3nt: TGTGCTAGCAGCCCCGCGGCAGGGGGAATGGAGACCCAGTACTTC

abundance: .
v_gene: TRBV7-9
j_gene: TRBJ1-1
d_gene: TRBD1
CDR3aa: CASSSGQGDSFRYEAFF
CDR3nt: TGTGCCAGCAGCTCGGGACAGGGGGACTCTTTTAGGTATGAAGCTTTCTTT

abundance: .
v_gene: TRBV24-1
j_gene: TRBJ2-2
d_gene: TRBD1
CDR3aa: CAITGVRGELFF
CDR3nt: TGTGCCATAACAGGGGTTCGCGGGGAGCTGTTTTTT

abundance: .
v_gene: TRBV19
j_gene: TRBJ2-1
d_gene: TRBD2
CDR3aa: CASSILAGEEGEQFF
CDR3nt: TGTGCCAGTAGTATCCTAGCGGGAGAGGAGGGTGAGCAGTTCTTC

abundance: .
v_gene: TRBV7-8
j_gene: TRBJ1-2
d_gene: .
CDR3aa: CASSLAENYGYTF
CDR3nt: TGTGCCAGCAGCTTAGCAGAGAATTATGGCTACACCTTC

abundance: .
v_gene: TRBV6-2/TRBV6-3
j_gene: TRBJ2-3
d_gene: .
CDR3aa: CASSLAKSTDTQYF
CDR3nt: TGTGCCAGCAGCCTTGCGAAAAGCACAGATACGCAGTATTTT